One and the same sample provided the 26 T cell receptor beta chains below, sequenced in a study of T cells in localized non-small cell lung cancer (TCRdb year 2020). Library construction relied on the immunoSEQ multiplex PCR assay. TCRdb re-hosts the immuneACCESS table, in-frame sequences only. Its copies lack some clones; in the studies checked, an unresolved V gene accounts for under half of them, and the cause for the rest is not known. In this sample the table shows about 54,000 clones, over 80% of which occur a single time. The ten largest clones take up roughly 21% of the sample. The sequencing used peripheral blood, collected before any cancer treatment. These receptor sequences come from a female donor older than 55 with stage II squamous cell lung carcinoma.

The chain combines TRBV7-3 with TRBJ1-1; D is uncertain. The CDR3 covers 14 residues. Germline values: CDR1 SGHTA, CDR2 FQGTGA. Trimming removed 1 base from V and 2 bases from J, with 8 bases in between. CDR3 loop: CASSLRASNTEAFF. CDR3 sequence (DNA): TGTGCCAGCAGCTTAAGAGCCAGTAACACTGAAGCTTTCTTT.

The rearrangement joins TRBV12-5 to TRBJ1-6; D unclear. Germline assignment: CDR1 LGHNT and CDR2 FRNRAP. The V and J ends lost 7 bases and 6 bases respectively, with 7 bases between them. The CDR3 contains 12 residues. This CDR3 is CASEPFNSPLHF. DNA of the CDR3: TGTGCTAGTGAACCGTTTAATTCACCCCTCCACTTT.

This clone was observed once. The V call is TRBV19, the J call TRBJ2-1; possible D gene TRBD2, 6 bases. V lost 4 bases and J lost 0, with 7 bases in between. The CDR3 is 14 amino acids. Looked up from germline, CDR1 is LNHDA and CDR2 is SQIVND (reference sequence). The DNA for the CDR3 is TGTGCCAGTAGTAGCGGGGCCTCCTACAATGAGCAGTTCTTC. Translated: CASSSGASYNEQFF.

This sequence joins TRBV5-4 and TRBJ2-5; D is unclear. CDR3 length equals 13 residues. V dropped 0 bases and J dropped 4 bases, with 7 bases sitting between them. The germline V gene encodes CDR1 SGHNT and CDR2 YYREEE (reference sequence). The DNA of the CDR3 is TGTGCCAGCAGCTTGGACGGAGCAGAGACCCAGTACTTC. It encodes CASSLDGAETQYF. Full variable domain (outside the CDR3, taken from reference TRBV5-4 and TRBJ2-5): ETGVTQSPTHLIKTRGQQVTLRCSSQSGHNTVSWYQQALGQGPQFIFQYYREEENGRGNFPPRFSGLQFPNYSSELNVNALELDDSALYLCASSLDGAETQYFGPGTRLLVL.

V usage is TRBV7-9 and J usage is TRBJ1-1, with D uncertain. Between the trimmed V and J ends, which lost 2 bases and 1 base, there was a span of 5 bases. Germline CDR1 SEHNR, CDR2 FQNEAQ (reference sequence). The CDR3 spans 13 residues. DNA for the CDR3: TGTGCCAGCAGCTTAACAGAGAACACTGAAGCTTTCTTT. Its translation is CASSLTENTEAFF.

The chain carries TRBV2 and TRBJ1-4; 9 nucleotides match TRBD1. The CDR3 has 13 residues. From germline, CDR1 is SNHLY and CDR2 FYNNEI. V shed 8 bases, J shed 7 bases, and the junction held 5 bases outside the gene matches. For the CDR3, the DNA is TGTGCCAGCCTCCGGGACAGGGTTGAAAAACTGTTTTTT. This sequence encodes CASLRDRVEKLFF.

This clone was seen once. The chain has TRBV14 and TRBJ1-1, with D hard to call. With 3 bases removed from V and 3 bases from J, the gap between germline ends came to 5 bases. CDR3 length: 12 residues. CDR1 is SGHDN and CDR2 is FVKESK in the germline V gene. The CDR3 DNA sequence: TGTGCCAGCAGCCACCGGGACACTGAAGCTTTCTTT. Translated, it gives CASSHRDTEAFF.

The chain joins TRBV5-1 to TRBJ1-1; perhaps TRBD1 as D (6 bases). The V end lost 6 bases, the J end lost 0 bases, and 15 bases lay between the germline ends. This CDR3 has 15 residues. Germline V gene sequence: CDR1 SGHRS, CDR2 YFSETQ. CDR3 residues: CASIEGGSMNTEAFF. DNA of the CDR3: TGCGCCAGCATAGAGGGGGGAAGCATGAACACTGAAGCTTTCTTT. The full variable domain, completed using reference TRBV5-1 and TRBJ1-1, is KAGVTQTPRYLIKTRGQQVTLSCSPISGHRSVSWYQQTPGQGLQFLFEYFSETQRNKGNFPGRFSGRQFSNSRSEMNVSTLELGDSALYLCASIEGGSMNTEAFFGQGTRLTVV.

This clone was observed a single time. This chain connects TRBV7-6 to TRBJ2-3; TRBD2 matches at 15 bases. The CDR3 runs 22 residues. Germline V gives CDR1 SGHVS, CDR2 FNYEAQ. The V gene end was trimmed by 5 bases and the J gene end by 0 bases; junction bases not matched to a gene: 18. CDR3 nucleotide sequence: TGTGCCAGCAGCGCATTCCCCGGGACTAGCGGGGGGTCCGCCCTTAGCACAGATACGCAGTATTTT. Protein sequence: CASSAFPGTSGGSALSTDTQYF. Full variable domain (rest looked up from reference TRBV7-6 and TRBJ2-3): GAGVSQSPRYKVTKRGQDVALRCDPISGHVSLYWYRQALGQGPEFLTYFNYEAQQDKSGLPNDRFSAERPEGSISTLTIQRTEQRDSAMYRCASSAFPGTSGGSALSTDTQYFGPGTRLTVL.

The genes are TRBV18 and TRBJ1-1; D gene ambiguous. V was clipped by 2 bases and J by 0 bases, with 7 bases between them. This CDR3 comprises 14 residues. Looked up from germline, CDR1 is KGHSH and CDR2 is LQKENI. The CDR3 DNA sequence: TGTGCCAGCTCACCAGAGAGAATGAACACTGAAGCTTTCTTT. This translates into CASSPERMNTEAFF.

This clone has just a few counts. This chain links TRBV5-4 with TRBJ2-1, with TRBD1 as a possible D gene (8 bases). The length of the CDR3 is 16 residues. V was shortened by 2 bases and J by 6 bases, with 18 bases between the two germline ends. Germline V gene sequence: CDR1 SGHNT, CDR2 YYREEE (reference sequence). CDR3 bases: TGTGCCAGCAGCTTAGGGGGGGACAGGCGTCGCAATGAGCAGTTCTTC. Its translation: CASSLGGDRRRNEQFF. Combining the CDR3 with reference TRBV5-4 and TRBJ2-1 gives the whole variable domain ETGVTQSPTHLIKTRGQQVTLRCSSQSGHNTVSWYQQALGQGPQFIFQYYREEENGRGNFPPRFSGLQFPNYSSELNVNALELDDSALYLCASSLGGDRRRNEQFFGPGTRLTVL.

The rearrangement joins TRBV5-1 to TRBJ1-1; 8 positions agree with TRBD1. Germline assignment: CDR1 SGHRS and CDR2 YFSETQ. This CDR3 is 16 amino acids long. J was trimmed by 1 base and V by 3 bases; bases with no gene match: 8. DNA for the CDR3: TGCGCCAGCAGCTCACCATCCGGACAGGGGAACACTGAAGCTTTCTTT. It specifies CASSSPSGQGNTEAFF.

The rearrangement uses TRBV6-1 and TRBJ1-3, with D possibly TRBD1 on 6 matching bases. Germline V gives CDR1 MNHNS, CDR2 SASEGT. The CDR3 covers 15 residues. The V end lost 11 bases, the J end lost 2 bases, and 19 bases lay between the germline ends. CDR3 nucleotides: TGTGCCTCCTCCTGGGGGCATCAAGCTGGAAACACCATATATTTT. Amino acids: CASSWGHQAGNTIYF.

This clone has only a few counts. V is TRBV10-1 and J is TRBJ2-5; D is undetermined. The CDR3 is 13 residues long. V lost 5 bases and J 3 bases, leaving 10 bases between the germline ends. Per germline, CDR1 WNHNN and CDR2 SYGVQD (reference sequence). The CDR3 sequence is CASSPPLKETQYF. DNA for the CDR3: TGCGCCAGCAGTCCCCCTCTTAAAGAGACCCAGTACTTC.

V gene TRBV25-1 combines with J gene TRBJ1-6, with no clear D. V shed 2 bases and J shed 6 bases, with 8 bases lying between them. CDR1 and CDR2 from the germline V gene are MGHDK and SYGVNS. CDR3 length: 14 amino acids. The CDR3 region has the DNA TGTGCCAGCAGTGAAGGCAGAAGTAATTCACCCCTCCACTTT. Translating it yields CASSEGRSNSPLHF.

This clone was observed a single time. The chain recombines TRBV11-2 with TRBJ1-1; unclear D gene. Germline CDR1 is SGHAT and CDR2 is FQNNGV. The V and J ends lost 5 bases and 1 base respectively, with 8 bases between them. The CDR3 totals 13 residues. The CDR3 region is CASSQTRNTEAFF. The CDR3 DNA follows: TGTGCCAGCAGCCAAACACGGAACACTGAAGCTTTCTTT.

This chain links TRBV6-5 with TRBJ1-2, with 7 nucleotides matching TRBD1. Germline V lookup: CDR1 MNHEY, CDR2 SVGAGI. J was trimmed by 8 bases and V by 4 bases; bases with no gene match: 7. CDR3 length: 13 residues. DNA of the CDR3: TGTGCCAGCAGTTTAACGGACAGGAGAGGCTACACCTTC. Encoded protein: CASSLTDRRGYTF.

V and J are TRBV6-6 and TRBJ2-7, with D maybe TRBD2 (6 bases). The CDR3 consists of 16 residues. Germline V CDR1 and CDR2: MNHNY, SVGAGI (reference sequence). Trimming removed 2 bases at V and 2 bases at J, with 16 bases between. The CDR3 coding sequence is TGTGCCAGCAGTTACGAACGTAGGGGCGGGACCTACGAGCAGTACTTC. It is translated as CASSYERRGGTYEQYF.

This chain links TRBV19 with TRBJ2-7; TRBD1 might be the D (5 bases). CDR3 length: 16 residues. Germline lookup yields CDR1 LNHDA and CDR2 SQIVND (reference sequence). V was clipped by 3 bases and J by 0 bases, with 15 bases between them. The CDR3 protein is CASSMDIRFSSYEQYF. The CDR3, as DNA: TGTGCCAGTAGTATGGACATTCGTTTTAGCTCCTACGAGCAGTACTTC.

CDR3 DNA: TGTGCCAGCAGTGAAATGGGGGTAACAGGGGAGACCCAGTACTTC. It encodes CASSEMGVTGETQYF. The rearrangement links TRBV6-1 to TRBJ2-5, with D perhaps TRBD1 (6 bases). V was pared by 2 bases and J by 5 bases, with 15 bases between. Germline V gene data show CDR1 as MNHNS and CDR2 as SASEGT. The CDR3 length is 15 residues.

CDR3 coding DNA: TGTGCCAGTAAACCGACACATTCAGGAATGTCCCAGCATTTT. This gives the protein CASKPTHSGMSQHF. V gene TRBV19 combines with J gene TRBJ1-5, with no clear D. V was shortened by 7 bases and J by 11 bases, with 21 bases between the two germline ends. This CDR3 spans 14 amino acids. Germline V gene data show CDR1 as LNHDA and CDR2 as SQIVND (reference sequence).

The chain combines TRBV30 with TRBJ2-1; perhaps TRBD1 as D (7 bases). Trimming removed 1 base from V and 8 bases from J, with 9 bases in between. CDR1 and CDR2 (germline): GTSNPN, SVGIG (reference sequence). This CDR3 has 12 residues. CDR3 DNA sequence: TGTGCCTGGAGTGGCAGGGGGGATGAGCAGTTCTTC. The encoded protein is CAWSGRGDEQFF.

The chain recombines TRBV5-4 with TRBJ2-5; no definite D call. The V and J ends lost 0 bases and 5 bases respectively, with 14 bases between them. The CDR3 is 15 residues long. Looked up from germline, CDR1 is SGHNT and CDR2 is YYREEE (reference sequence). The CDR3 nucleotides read TGTGCCAGCAGCTTGGGACTCGAGTTGACTGAGACCCAGTACTTC. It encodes CASSLGLELTETQYF.

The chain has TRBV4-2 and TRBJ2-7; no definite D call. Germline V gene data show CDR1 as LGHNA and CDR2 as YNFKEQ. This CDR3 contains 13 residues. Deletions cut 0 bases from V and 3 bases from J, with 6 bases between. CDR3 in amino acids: CASSQEVVYEQYF. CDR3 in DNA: TGTGCCAGCAGCCAAGAGGTAGTCTACGAGCAGTACTTC.

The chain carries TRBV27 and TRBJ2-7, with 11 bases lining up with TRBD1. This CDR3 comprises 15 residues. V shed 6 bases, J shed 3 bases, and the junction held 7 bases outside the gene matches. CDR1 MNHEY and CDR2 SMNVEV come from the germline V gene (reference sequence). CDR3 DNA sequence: TGTGCCAGCAGCCCGAAGGGGACAGGGGGCTACGAGCAGTACTTC. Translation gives CASSPKGTGGYEQYF.

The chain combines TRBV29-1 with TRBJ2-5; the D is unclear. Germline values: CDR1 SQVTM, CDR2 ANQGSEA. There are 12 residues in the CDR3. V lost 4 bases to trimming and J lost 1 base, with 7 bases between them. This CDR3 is CSVALTQETQYF. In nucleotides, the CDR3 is TGCAGCGTTGCCCTTACCCAAGAGACCCAGTACTTC. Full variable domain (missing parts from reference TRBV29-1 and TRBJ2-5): SAVISQKPSRDICQRGTSLTIQCQVDSQVTMMFWYRQQPGQSLTLIATANQGSEATYESGFVIDKFPISRPNLTFSTLTVSNMSPEDSSIYLCSVALTQETQYFGPGTRLLVL.